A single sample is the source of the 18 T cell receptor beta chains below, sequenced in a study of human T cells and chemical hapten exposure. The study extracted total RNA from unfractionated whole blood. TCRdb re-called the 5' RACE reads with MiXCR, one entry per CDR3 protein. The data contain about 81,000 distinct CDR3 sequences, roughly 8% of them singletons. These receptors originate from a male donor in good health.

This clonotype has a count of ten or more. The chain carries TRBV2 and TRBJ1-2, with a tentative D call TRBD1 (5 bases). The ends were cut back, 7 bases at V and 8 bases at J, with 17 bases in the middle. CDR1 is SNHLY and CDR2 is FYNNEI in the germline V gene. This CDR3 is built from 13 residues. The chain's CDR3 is CASIWDGGGGYTF. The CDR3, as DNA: TGTGCCAGCATCTGGGACGGGGGTGGAGGCTACACCTTC.

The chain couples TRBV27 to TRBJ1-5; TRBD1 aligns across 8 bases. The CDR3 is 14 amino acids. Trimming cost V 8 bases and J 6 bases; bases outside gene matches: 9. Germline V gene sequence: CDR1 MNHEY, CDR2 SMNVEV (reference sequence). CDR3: CASSSQGASQPQHF. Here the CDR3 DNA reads TGTGCCAGCTCCAGTCAGGGGGCGAGTCAGCCCCAGCATTTT.

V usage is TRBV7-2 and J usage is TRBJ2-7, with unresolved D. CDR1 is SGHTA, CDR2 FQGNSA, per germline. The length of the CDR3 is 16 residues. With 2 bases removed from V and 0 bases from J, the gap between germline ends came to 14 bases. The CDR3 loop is CASSLSSFGSSYEQYF. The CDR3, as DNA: TGTGCCAGCAGCTTATCATCTTTTGGTAGCTCCTACGAGCAGTACTTC.

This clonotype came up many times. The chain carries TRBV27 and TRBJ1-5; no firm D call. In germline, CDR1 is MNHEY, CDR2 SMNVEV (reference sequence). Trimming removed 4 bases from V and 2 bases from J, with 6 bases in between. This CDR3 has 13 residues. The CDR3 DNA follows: TGTGCCAGCAGTTGGGATGGCAATCAGCCCCAGCATTTT. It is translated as CASSWDGNQPQHF.

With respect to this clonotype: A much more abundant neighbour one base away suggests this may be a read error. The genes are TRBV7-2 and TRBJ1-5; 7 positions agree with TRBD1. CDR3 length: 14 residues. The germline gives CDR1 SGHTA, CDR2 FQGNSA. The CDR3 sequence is CASSPGGFNQHQHF. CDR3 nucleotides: TGTGCCAGCAGCCCAGGGGGTTTCAATCAGCACCAGCATTTT.

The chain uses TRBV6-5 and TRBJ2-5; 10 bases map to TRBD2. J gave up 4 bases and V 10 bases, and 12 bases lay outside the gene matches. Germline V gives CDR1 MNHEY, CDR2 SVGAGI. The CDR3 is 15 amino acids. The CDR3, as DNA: TGTGCCATTTCAGCGGGAGGGCCGATTGGAGAGACCCAGTACTTC. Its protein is CAISAGGPIGETQYF.

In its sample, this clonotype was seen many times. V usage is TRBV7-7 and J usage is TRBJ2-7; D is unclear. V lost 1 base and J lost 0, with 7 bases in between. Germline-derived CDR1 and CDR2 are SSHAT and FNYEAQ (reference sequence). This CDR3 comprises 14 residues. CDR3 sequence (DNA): TGTGCCAGCAGCTTAGACCAGGCCTCCTACGAGCAGTACTTC. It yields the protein CASSLDQASYEQYF.

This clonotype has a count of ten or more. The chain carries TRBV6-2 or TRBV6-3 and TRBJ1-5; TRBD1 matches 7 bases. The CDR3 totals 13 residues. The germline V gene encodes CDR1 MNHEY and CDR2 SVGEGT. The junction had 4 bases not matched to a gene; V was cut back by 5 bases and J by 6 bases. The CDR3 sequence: CASSPGGAQPQHF. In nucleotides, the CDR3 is TGTGCCAGCAGTCCAGGGGGGGCTCAGCCCCAGCATTTT.

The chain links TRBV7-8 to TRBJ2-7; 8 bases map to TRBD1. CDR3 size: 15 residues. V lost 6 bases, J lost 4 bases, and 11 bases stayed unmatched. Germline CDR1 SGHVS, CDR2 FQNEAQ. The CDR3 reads CASSSTGGIRYEQYF. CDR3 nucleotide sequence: TGTGCCAGCAGTTCCACAGGGGGAATTAGGTACGAGCAGTACTTC.

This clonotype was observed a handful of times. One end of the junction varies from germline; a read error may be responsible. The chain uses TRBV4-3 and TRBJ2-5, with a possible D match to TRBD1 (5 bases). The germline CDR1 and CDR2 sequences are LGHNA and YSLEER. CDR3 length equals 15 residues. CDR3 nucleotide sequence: TGCGCCAGCAGCCAAGAACAGGTCCACCAGGAGACCCAGTACTTC. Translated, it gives CASSQEQVHQETQYF.

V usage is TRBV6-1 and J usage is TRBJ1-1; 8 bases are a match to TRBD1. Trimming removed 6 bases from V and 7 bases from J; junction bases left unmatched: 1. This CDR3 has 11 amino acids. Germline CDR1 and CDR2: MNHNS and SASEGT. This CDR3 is CASRTGVEAFF. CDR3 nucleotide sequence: TGTGCCAGCAGGACAGGGGTTGAAGCTTTCTTT.

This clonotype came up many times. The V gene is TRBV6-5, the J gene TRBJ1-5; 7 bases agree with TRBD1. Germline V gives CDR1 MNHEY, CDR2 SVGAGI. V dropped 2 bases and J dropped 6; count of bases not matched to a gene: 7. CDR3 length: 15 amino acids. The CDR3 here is CASSYGGGGTQPQHF. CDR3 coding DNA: TGTGCCAGCAGTTACGGAGGAGGGGGCACTCAGCCCCAGCATTTT.

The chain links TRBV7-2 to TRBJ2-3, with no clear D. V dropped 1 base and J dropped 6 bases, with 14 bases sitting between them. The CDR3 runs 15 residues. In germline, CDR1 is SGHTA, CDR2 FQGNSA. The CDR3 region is CASSLELGFGDTQYF. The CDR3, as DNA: TGTGCCAGCAGCTTAGAACTGGGCTTCGGGGATACGCAGTATTTT.

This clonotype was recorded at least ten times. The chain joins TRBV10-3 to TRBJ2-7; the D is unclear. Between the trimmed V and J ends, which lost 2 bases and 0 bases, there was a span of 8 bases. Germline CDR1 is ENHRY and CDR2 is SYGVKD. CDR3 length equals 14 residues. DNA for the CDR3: TGTGCCATCAGTGAGACCACAAGCTCCTACGAGCAGTACTTC. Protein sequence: CAISETTSSYEQYF.

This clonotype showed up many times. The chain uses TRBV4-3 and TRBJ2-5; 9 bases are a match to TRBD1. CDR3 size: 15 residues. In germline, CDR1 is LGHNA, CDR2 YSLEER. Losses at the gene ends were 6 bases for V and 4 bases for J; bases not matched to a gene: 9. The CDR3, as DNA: TGCGCCAGCAGACTGACAGGGGGTTCTGTAGAGACCCAGTACTTC. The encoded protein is CASRLTGGSVETQYF.

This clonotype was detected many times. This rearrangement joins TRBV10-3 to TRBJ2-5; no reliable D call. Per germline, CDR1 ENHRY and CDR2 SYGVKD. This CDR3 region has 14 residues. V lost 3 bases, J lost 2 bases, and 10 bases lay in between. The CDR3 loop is CAISDRSVQETQYF. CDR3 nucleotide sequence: TGTGCCATCAGTGATAGGTCTGTTCAAGAGACCCAGTACTTC.

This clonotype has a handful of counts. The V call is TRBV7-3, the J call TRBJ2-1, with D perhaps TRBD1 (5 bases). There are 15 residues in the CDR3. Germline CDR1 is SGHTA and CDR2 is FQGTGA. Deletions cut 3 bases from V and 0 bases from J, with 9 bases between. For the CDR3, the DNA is TGTGCCAGCAGCTTCGACAGAAGCTCCTACAATGAGCAGTTCTTC. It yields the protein CASSFDRSSYNEQFF.

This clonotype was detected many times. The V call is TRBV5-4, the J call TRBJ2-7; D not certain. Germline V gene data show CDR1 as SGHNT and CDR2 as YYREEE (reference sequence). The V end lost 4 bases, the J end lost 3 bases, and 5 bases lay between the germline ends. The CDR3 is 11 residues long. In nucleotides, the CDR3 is TGTGCCAGCAGCCTGGACTACGAGCAGTACTTC. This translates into CASSLDYEQYF.